This paragraph reports one T cell receptor (beta chain). These data come from a study of blood T cell repertoires in COVID-19. V shed 3 bases and J 0 bases; nucleotides not matched to a gene: 8. This CDR3 has 17 amino acids. CDR1 and CDR2 from the germline V gene are SEHNR and FQNEAQ (reference sequence). Authors' methods: Amplification from reference gene primers served as the basis for estimated nucleated cell counts. TCRdb's table, derived via immunoSEQ multiplex PCR, lists solely in-frame clones and lacks some. The D gene and trimming were derived from the DNA, and the V and J assignments and clone size from that table. The data hold 200,000 or so clones, with 86% observed a single time.

The clonotype originates from a woman aged 40 to 50 with acute COVID-19. The sample taken for sequencing was PBMCs or T cells enriched from blood (not recorded which). V usage is TRBV7-9 and J usage is TRBJ2-5, with TRBD2 identical over 9 bases. The DNA for the CDR3 is TGTGCCAGCAGCTTCACTAGACTAGCGGAACACCAAGAGACCCAGTACTTC. Translating it yields CASSFTRLAEHQETQYF.